These 21 T cell receptor beta chains share one sample of origin, sequenced in a study of monozygotic twins with cystic fibrosis. TCRdb's table, derived via immunoSEQ multiplex PCR, lists solely in-frame clones and lacks some. The table includes over 15,000 clones, roughly 96% detected once. The source material was blood. The receptor set was obtained from a girl aged 2-9 years with cystic fibrosis.

This chain joins TRBV11-2 and TRBJ2-6; D unclear. The CDR3 consists of 11 residues. Germline CDR1 and CDR2: SGHAT and FQNNGV. V was cut by 1 base and J by 13 bases, with 5 bases left in between. CDR3 sequence (DNA): TGTGCCAGCAGCTTAGGATGGGTCCTGACTTTC. Protein product: CASSLGWVLTF.

The chain recombines TRBV7-6 with TRBJ2-1; possible D gene TRBD1, 5 bases. The CDR3 extends over 13 amino acids. CDR1 SGHVS and CDR2 FNYEAQ come from the germline V gene. Trimming removed 4 bases from V and 4 bases from J, with 8 bases in between. This CDR3 is CASSSTEYNEQFF. The CDR3 region has the DNA TGTGCCAGCAGCTCGACAGAGTACAATGAGCAGTTCTTC.

V gene TRBV11-2 combines with J gene TRBJ2-2; 9 bases align to TRBD1. Germline CDR1 SGHAT, CDR2 FQNNGV. CDR3 length: 16 residues. V was pared by 6 bases and J by 0 bases, with 5 bases of the junction left unmatched. The CDR3 reads CASRYRDRANTGELFF. The CDR3 coding sequence is TGTGCCAGCAGATACCGGGACAGGGCGAACACCGGGGAGCTGTTTTTT.

The J gene is TRBJ2-3, the V gene TRBV6-1; D is undetermined. CDR3 size: 15 residues. Trimming cost V 10 bases and J 3 bases, with 20 bases left between them. Germline CDR1 and CDR2: MNHNS and SASEGT. The CDR3 nucleotides are TGTGCCACCTCCGACCTTAGCTTCCGTACAGATACGCAGTATTTT. Protein: CATSDLSFRTDTQYF.

This sequence joins TRBV13 and TRBJ2-1; 11 bases map to TRBD1. The CDR3 sequence is 14 residues long. Germline values: CDR1 PRHDT, CDR2 FYEKMQ (reference sequence). V was clipped by 5 bases and J by 9 bases; unmatched bases: 6. The CDR3 DNA is TGTGCCAGCAGCGAGGGACAGGGGGTAGTTGAGCAGTTCTTC. This translates into CASSEGQGVVEQFF.

The V gene is TRBV6-5, the J gene TRBJ2-7, with 9 positions matching TRBD1. V lost 5 bases and J lost 2; bases outside the gene matches: 7. The CDR3 runs 15 residues. Germline values: CDR1 MNHEY, CDR2 SVGAGI. CDR3 residues: CASSGSDRGTYEQYF. CDR3 bases: TGTGCCAGCAGTGGCTCGGACAGGGGCACCTACGAGCAGTACTTC.

The chain recombines TRBV27 with TRBJ2-5; 12 nucleotides match TRBD2. Germline V gene data show CDR1 as MNHEY and CDR2 as SMNVEV (reference sequence). The CDR3 runs to 16 residues. The J segment lost 5 bases and the V segment lost 5 bases, leaving 9 bases of the junction unmatched. CDR3 region: CASSDLAGGPWETQYF. The CDR3 DNA follows: TGTGCCAGCAGTGACCTAGCGGGGGGGCCCTGGGAGACCCAGTACTTC.

The chain links TRBV5-5 to TRBJ2-2; D is ambiguous. CDR1 and CDR2 (germline): SGHKS, YYEKEE (reference sequence). Between the trimmed V and J ends, which lost 5 bases and 3 bases, there was a span of 8 bases. The CDR3 has 13 residues. The CDR3 DNA is TGTGCCAGCAGTTGGTCAGACACCGGGGAGCTGTTTTTT. The encoded protein is CASSWSDTGELFF.

This sequence joins TRBV11-2 and TRBJ2-2; the match to TRBD2 covers 7 bases. Germline V lookup: CDR1 SGHAT, CDR2 FQNNGV. J was trimmed by 2 bases and V by 5 bases; bases with no gene match: 5. The CDR3 has 15 residues. The DNA for the CDR3 is TGTGCCAGCAGCAGAAGCGGGGACAACACCGGGGAGCTGTTTTTT. Its protein is CASSRSGDNTGELFF.

This chain uses TRBV4-3 with TRBJ1-2, with D possibly matching TRBD1 (5 bases). Germline loops: CDR1 LGHNA, CDR2 YSLEER. Trimming removed 4 bases at V and 8 bases at J, with 26 bases between. This CDR3 is built from 17 residues. The CDR3 nucleotides read TGCGCCAGCAGCCCATCAAACCAAGGGACGCAGTATGGAGGCTACACCTTC. Translating gives CASSPSNQGTQYGGYTF.

The chain carries TRBV7-2 and TRBJ1-1; no reliable D call. The CDR3 covers 14 residues. Germline V gene data show CDR1 as SGHTA and CDR2 as FQGNSA. V was pared by 0 bases and J by 1 base, with 6 bases between. The CDR3 bases are TGTGCCAGCAGCTTAGCATATTCGAACACTGAAGCTTTCTTT. Translation: CASSLAYSNTEAFF.

This rearrangement joins TRBV6-9 to TRBJ1-6; 9 bases map to TRBD1. Per the germline V gene, CDR1 is MNHGY and CDR2 is SVAAGI. The CDR3 totals 15 residues. With 4 bases clipped from V and 8 bases from J, the junction kept 6 bases outside the gene matches. The DNA for the CDR3 is TGTGCCAGCAGTTGGGACAGGGATAGACATTCACCCCTCCACTTT. Encoded protein: CASSWDRDRHSPLHF.

This chain links TRBV10-3 with TRBJ1-6; D is unresolved. This CDR3 contains 14 residues. Germline CDR1 and CDR2: ENHRY and SYGVKD. V lost 10 bases to trimming and J lost 5 bases, with 15 bases between them. The CDR3 loop is CASTTELNNSPLHF. As DNA, the CDR3 is TGTGCCAGCACCACAGAGCTTAATAATTCACCCCTCCACTTT.

This clone is a singleton in its sample. The rearrangement uses TRBV30 and TRBJ2-7; D remains unclear. The CDR3 runs to 11 residues. V lost 3 bases and J 3 bases, leaving 6 bases between the germline ends. Germline CDR1 GTSNPN, CDR2 SVGIG (reference sequence). CDR3: CAWSQDYEQYF. CDR3 in DNA: TGTGCCTGGAGCCAGGACTACGAGCAGTACTTC.

The J gene is TRBJ2-3, the V gene TRBV10-1; a possible D gene is TRBD1 (6 bases). The length of the CDR3 is 13 residues. Germline V gene data show CDR1 as WNHNN and CDR2 as SYGVQD (reference sequence). The V gene lost 2 bases and the J gene lost 3 bases, with 6 bases spanning the gap. The CDR3 nucleotides are TGCGCCAGCAGTGAGACAGGGACAGATACGCAGTATTTT. Translating gives CASSETGTDTQYF.

The chain uses TRBV18 and TRBJ1-1; D is uncertain. CDR3 length equals 17 residues. The germline gives CDR1 KGHSH, CDR2 LQKENI. Trimming cost V 3 bases and J 4 bases, with 21 bases left between them. In nucleotides, the CDR3 is TGTGCCAGCTCACCCCTGTCTGCGACTCTCGTGGGCACTGAAGCTTTCTTT. Its protein is CASSPLSATLVGTEAFF.

This chain joins TRBV27 and TRBJ1-1, with a tentative D call TRBD1 (5 bases). The CDR3 has 13 amino acids. Germline V gene data show CDR1 as MNHEY and CDR2 as SMNVEV (reference sequence). The V end was cut by 9 bases, the J end by 7 bases, with 18 bases between. DNA for the CDR3: TGTGCCAGAATAAGACCTCCAGGGCGTGAAGCTTTCTTT. It codes for CARIRPPGREAFF.

This clone was detected only once. This sequence joins TRBV19 and TRBJ1-1; D remains ambiguous. The CDR3 sequence is 14 residues long. V lost 1 base and J lost 1, with 7 bases in between. Germline V gene data show CDR1 as LNHDA and CDR2 as SQIVND (reference sequence). In nucleotides, the CDR3 is TGTGCCAGTAGTATAGGAGCAGAGAACACTGAAGCTTTCTTT. This codes for CASSIGAENTEAFF.

This rearrangement joins TRBV30 to TRBJ2-1; 11 bases align to TRBD2. The V gene's germline CDR1 is GTSNPN and CDR2 SVGIG (reference sequence). The CDR3 consists of 19 residues. V was clipped by 0 bases and J by 4 bases; unmatched bases: 14. The CDR3 loop reads CAWSVVWSSGGAYYNEQFF. In DNA form, the CDR3 reads TGTGCCTGGAGTGTAGTCTGGAGTAGCGGGGGGGCGTATTACAATGAGCAGTTCTTC. The full variable domain, completed using reference TRBV30 and TRBJ2-1, is SQTIHQWPATLVQPVGSPLSLECTVEGTSNPNLYWYRQAAGRGLQLLFYSVGIGQISSEVPQNLSASRPQDRQFILSSKKLLLSDSGFYLCAWSVVWSSGGAYYNEQFFGPGTRLTVL.

The rearrangement uses TRBV18 and TRBJ1-4; 9 bases are a match to TRBD1. The CDR3 is 18 residues long. The germline gives CDR1 KGHSH, CDR2 LQKENI. The ends lost 1 base at V and 7 bases at J; junction bases unmatched: 13. CDR3 loop: CASSPRTKQGASFEKLFF. CDR3 in DNA: TGTGCCAGCTCACCACGGACGAAACAGGGGGCGAGTTTTGAAAAACTGTTTTTT.

The chain joins TRBV28 to TRBJ1-5, with D uncertain. The CDR3 extends over 13 amino acids. In germline, CDR1 is MDHEN, CDR2 SYDVKM. V was pared by 5 bases and J by 4 bases, with 9 bases between. CDR3 coding DNA: TGTGCCAGCAGTGATGGACGGAATCAGCCCCAGCATTTT. Amino acid sequence: CASSDGRNQPQHF.